A selection of T cell receptor beta chains follows, all from one sample in a study of cytomegalovirus exposure and HLA in healthy donors. Libraries were prepared by immunoSEQ multiplex PCR; TCRdb keeps only in-frame clonotypes and omits some of them. The repertoire holds around 97,000 clones, with around 66% as singletons. Sequenced material: PBMCs. The receptors shown here come from a woman in her 50s in good health and CMV-seronegative. The CDR3 runs from the conserved cysteine through the conserved F or W. The D gene is left open where the match is weak. Clone size is stated in some rows and not others, as once, few, many or a class when expanded.

CDR3 DNA,CDR3 protein,V gene,J gene,D gene,CDR3 length,clone size
TGCACCAGCAGCCAAAAAAGCCCCAACCGGGACTACGCCTACGAGCAGTACTTC,CTSSQKSPNRDYAYEQYF,TRBV1,TRBJ2-7,.,18,.
TGTGCCAGCAGACCATGGCAGGGGGGAAATTCACCCCTCCACTTT,CASRPWQGGNSPLHF,TRBV7-8,TRBJ1-6,TRBD1,15,few
TGTGCCACCAGCAGAGTCCAGGAAAAACTGTTTTTT,CATSRVQEKLFF,TRBV15,TRBJ1-4,.,12,few
TGTGCCATCAGACCCGGACAGCTAGGTGAGCAGTACTTC,CAIRPGQLGEQYF,TRBV10-3,TRBJ2-7,.,13,.
TGTGCCAGCAGGGACAGGGAAAACACTGAAGCTTTCTTT,CASRDRENTEAFF,TRBV7-9,TRBJ1-1,TRBD1,13,.
TGTGCCAGCAGTTACTCGGCTAGCGGGGTCTACGAGCAGTACTTC,CASSYSASGVYEQYF,TRBV6-5,TRBJ2-7,TRBD2,15,once
TGTGCCAGCATGAGCTACAATTCACCCCTCCACTTT,CASMSYNSPLHF,TRBV2,TRBJ1-6,.,12,.
TGTGCCAGCACCGGCCGGGACAGGGGGTACAATGAGCAGTTCTTC,CASTGRDRGYNEQFF,TRBV5-4,TRBJ2-1,TRBD1,15,.
TGTGCCAGCTCACCACCACCGGGACAGGGCGGATACAATGAGCAGTTCTTC,CASSPPPGQGGYNEQFF,TRBV18,TRBJ2-1,TRBD1,17,few
TGCGCCAGCAGCTTGGGACTAGCGAATGAGCAGTTCTTC,CASSLGLANEQFF,TRBV5-1,TRBJ2-1,TRBD2,13,.
TGCGCCAGCAGCCCGGGAAGCGGGGGGGCCGGAGAGACCCAGTACTTC,CASSPGSGGAGETQYF,TRBV5-1,TRBJ2-5,TRBD2,16,few